Below, one T cell receptor beta chain is given with its context. Its specificity is not known. Time point denoted: neoterminal ileum biopsy at postoperative endoscopy, about 6 months after surgery. These data come from a study of T cell repertoires in ileal Crohn's disease. Study as a whole: At surgery, under 40% of patients smoked, with median disease duration roughly 7.7 years. M6 samples are neoterminal ileum biopsies from postoperative colonoscopy. The study, taken as a whole, reports: Clonal expansions were more frequent in active smokers than non-smokers at surgery. All patients with clonality above 26.8% had endoscopic recurrence.

The table came from immunoSEQ multiplex PCR; TCRdb's copy has only in-frame clones and leaves some out. The table has 9,500 to 11,000 clones, 79% seen once. Germline-derived CDR1 and CDR2 are LNHDA and SQIVND (reference sequence). This CDR3 has 16 amino acids. V was cut by 1 base and J by 4 bases, with 13 bases left in between. The sequence was collected from an adult with Crohn's disease. The chain is built from TRBV19 and TRBJ2-2; no reliable D call. The sample comprised ileal tissue. CDR3 DNA sequence: TGTGCCAGTAGTATAGGACACCGCAAAGGCACCGGGGAGCTGTTTTTT. It specifies CASSIGHRKGTGELFF.